This T cell receptor (beta chain) was identified during a study of T cell repertoires in aging, cancer and after chemotherapy. Study summary: Repeat sampling of healthy donors over several months to years showed clear clonal overlap.

Amplification of TCR beta used genomic DNA extracted from peripheral blood. CDR1 LNHDA and CDR2 SQIVND come from the germline V gene (reference sequence). Trimming took off 3 bases at V and 6 bases at J, with 18 bases between the two ends. This CDR3 is 16 amino acids long. This clonotype ranks as medium-sized (0.01 to 0.1%). Multiplex touch-down PCR with TRB-A/B primers amplified rearranged V-D-J TRB sequences. TCRdb recomputed calls from the multiplex PCR reads with MiXCR, one row per CDR3 protein. The sample lists about 6,200 distinct CDR3 sequences, approximately 30% seen once, with around 4.2% in the top ten.

This TCR came from a human donor in good health. The source material was blood. The genes are TRBV19 and TRBJ2-1; TRBD1 is a possible D gene (6 bases). CDR3 sequence reads: CASSIFLRGRGNEQFF. CDR3 DNA: TGTGCCAGTAGTATTTTTCTCAGGGGACGTGGCAATGAGCAGTTCTTC.